The 18 T cell receptor beta chains reported below all come from one sample, sequenced in a study of PD-1 blockade in mismatch repair-deficient tumors. Measured with immunoSEQ multiplex PCR; TCRdb has only the in-frame clones, and not every one. The table shows 90,000 to 130,000 clones, with roughly 80% occurring only once. The sequencing here drew on peripheral blood, taken just over 59 weeks after starting pembrolizumab. The receptors shown here come from an adult with mismatch repair-deficient cancer.

The J gene is TRBJ1-2, the V gene TRBV7-9; D unclear. Trimming removed 5 bases from V and 4 bases from J, with 11 bases in between. The CDR3 runs 13 residues. The germline V gene encodes CDR1 SEHNR and CDR2 FQNEAQ (reference sequence). CDR3 nucleotides: TGTGCCAGCAGCATTGGGGAAGTCTATGGCTACACCTTC. This encodes CASSIGEVYGYTF.

This clone has only one observation. The V and J genes are TRBV5-1 and TRBJ2-5; D may be TRBD2 (5 bases). The V end was cut by 0 bases, the J end by 0 bases, with 12 bases between. The CDR3 loop spans 16 amino acids. The germline gives CDR1 SGHRS, CDR2 YFSETQ. CDR3 protein: CASSLVLAHYQETQYF. CDR3 DNA: TGCGCCAGCAGCTTGGTGCTAGCACATTACCAAGAGACCCAGTACTTC.

J is TRBJ2-1 and V is TRBV7-2; a possible D gene is TRBD2 (5 bases). Germline values: CDR1 SGHTA, CDR2 FQGNSA. The CDR3 loop spans 15 amino acids. Trimming pared 4 bases from V and 4 bases from J, leaving 14 bases between. The CDR3 DNA is TGTGCCAGCAGCTCCCAAGTAGCGTATTACAATGAGCAGTTCTTC. This gives the protein CASSSQVAYYNEQFF.

The chain has TRBV19 and TRBJ2-1; D possibly corresponds to TRBD2 (6 bases). The V end was cut by 7 bases, the J end by 5 bases, with 12 bases between. Germline CDR1 reads LNHDA; CDR2 reads SQIVND (reference sequence). This CDR3 region has 13 residues. The CDR3 nucleotides read TGTGCCAGTACTCCTCCGGGGGACAATGAGCAGTTCTTC. This gives the protein CASTPPGDNEQFF.

The rearrangement joins TRBV2 to TRBJ1-2; the D gene is possibly TRBD1 (6 bases). Between the trimmed V and J ends, which lost 7 bases and 4 bases, there was a span of 19 bases. Germline V gene data show CDR1 as SNHLY and CDR2 as FYNNEI. The CDR3 covers 15 residues. The CDR3 reads CASMNSTGFRYGYTF. The CDR3 DNA sequence: TGTGCCAGCATGAACTCTACAGGGTTTCGCTATGGCTACACCTTC.

This sequence joins TRBV30 and TRBJ2-3, with 9 bases that match TRBD2. The CDR3 has 15 amino acids. The germline CDR1 and CDR2 sequences are GTSNPN and SVGIG (reference sequence). The junction had 10 bases not matched to a gene; V was cut back by 0 bases and J by 9 bases. The CDR3 nucleotides are TGTGCCTGGAGTGTACCGGCGGGAGGGCCTGGAACGCAGTATTTT. Amino acid sequence: CAWSVPAGGPGTQYF.

The chain links TRBV5-6 to TRBJ1-1, with D unclear. V shed 0 bases and J shed 2 bases, with 8 bases lying between them. The CDR3 is 14 residues long. From germline, CDR1 is SGHDT and CDR2 YYEEEE. CDR3 amino acids: CASSLAPFNTEAFF. The CDR3, as DNA: TGTGCCAGCAGCTTGGCTCCATTCAACACTGAAGCTTTCTTT.

The chain joins TRBV5-1 to TRBJ2-2, with 9 bases lining up with TRBD1. This CDR3 is 15 amino acids long. The V segment lost 7 bases and the J segment 4 bases; nucleotides outside the gene matches: 8. Germline CDR1 SGHRS, CDR2 YFSETQ. The CDR3 DNA reads TGCGCCAGCCTGCCCGGGACAGGGTTCACCGGGGAGCTGTTTTTT. It is translated as CASLPGTGFTGELFF.

V usage is TRBV30 and J usage is TRBJ1-1; perhaps TRBD1 as D (5 bases). Germline V gene lookup returns CDR1 GTSNPN and CDR2 SVGIG (reference sequence). This CDR3 contains 14 residues. Trimming cost V 7 bases and J 3 bases, with 18 bases left between them. This CDR3 is CAYNRGGYDTEAFF. As DNA, the CDR3 is TGTGCCTACAACCGGGGGGGTTATGACACTGAAGCTTTCTTT.

The chain couples TRBV29-1 to TRBJ2-3; D might be TRBD2 (6 bases). Germline assignment: CDR1 SQVTM and CDR2 ANQGSEA. The CDR3 runs 17 residues. Trimming removed 6 bases from V and 8 bases from J, with 30 bases in between. The CDR3 region is CSVEGQGRETLMGTQYF. The CDR3 DNA sequence: TGCAGCGTGGAGGGGCAGGGTCGGGAGACCCTTATGGGTACGCAGTATTTT.

CDR3 amino acids: CASSIGLSNEQFF. The CDR3 nucleotides are TGTGCCAGTAGTATCGGGTTGAGCAATGAGCAGTTCTTC. The chain has TRBV19 and TRBJ2-1; D not certain. CDR3 length: 13 amino acids. Germline V gene sequence: CDR1 LNHDA, CDR2 SQIVND (reference sequence). Deletions cut 3 bases from V and 6 bases from J, with 9 bases between.

The chain recombines TRBV6-5 with TRBJ2-7; TRBD2 agrees at 10 bases. The germline gives CDR1 MNHEY, CDR2 SVGAGI. The CDR3 has 14 residues. V gave up 8 bases and J gave up 4 bases; unmatched junction bases: 8. The CDR3 nucleotides are TGTGCCAGCGGCTCCGGGACTAGCGAATACGAGCAGTACTTC. This sequence encodes CASGSGTSEYEQYF.

The V and J genes are TRBV7-9 and TRBJ2-1; possibly TRBD1 for D (6 bases). The germline V and J ends were trimmed by 6 bases and 9 bases, with 15 bases remaining between them. Germline assignment: CDR1 SEHNR and CDR2 FQNEAQ (reference sequence). The CDR3 consists of 13 residues. CDR3 sequence: CASRLQGRGEQFF. The CDR3, as DNA: TGTGCCAGCAGACTACAGGGACGGGGTGAGCAGTTCTTC.

V is TRBV2 and J is TRBJ2-7; 8 nucleotides agree with TRBD2. The V gene end was trimmed by 5 bases and the J gene end by 6 bases; junction bases not matched to a gene: 18. The CDR3 runs 17 residues. CDR1 is SNHLY and CDR2 is FYNNEI in the germline V gene. CDR3 amino acids: CASSLLPTRTSSGEQYF. Written as DNA, the CDR3 is TGTGCCAGCAGTCTCCTCCCTACGCGGACTAGCTCTGGCGAGCAGTACTTC.

The chain carries TRBV9 and TRBJ2-2; unclear D gene. Germline CDR1 and CDR2: SGDLS and YYNGEE. The CDR3 length is 14 residues. V was pared by 4 bases and J by 5 bases, with 12 bases between. The CDR3 coding sequence is TGTGCCAGCAGCCCCCTTTTTCGGACCGGGGAGCTGTTTTTT. This sequence encodes CASSPLFRTGELFF.

V and J are TRBV15 and TRBJ2-7; 11 nucleotides agree with TRBD1. J was trimmed by 4 bases and V by 3 bases; bases with no gene match: 2. The CDR3 contains 14 residues. Germline V gene data show CDR1 as LNHNV and CDR2 as YYDKDF (reference sequence). This CDR3 is CATSRDRGRYEQYF. The CDR3 DNA reads TGTGCCACCAGCAGGGACAGGGGGCGGTACGAGCAGTACTTC.

The V gene is TRBV9, the J gene TRBJ2-1; TRBD1 matches at 8 bases. Germline V gene data show CDR1 as SGDLS and CDR2 as YYNGEE. There are 16 residues in the CDR3. V dropped 0 bases and J dropped 9; count of bases not matched to a gene: 11. The CDR3 DNA reads as TGTGCCAGCAGCGTAGCCTATGGGGACAGGCCAATTGAGCAGTTCTTC. Its protein product is CASSVAYGDRPIEQFF.

The rearrangement uses TRBV7-8 and TRBJ1-2; no reliable D call. The CDR3 is 15 residues long. With 5 bases removed from V and 1 base from J, the gap between germline ends came to 14 bases. Germline-derived CDR1 and CDR2 are SGHVS and FQNEAQ. The CDR3 spells CASSPTSSHNYGYTF. CDR3 nucleotides: TGTGCCAGCAGCCCAACGTCTTCCCATAACTATGGCTACACCTTC.